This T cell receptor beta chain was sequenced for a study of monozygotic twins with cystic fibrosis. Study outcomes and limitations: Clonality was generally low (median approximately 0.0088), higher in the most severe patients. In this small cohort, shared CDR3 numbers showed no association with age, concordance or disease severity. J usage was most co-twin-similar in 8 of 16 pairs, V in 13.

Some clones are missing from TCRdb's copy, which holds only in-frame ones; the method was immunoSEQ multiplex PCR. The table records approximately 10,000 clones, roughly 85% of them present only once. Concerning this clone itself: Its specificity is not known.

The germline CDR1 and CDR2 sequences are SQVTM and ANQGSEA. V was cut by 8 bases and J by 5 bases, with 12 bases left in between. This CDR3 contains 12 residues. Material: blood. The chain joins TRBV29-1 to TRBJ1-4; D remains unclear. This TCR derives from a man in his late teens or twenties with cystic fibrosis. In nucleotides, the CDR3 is TGCAGCCTACACAGAATGAATGAAAAACTGTTTTTT. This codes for CSLHRMNEKLFF.